A single sample gave rise to the 31 T cell receptor beta chains below, sequenced in a study of CD8 T cells in Susac syndrome. Random hexamers were used to reverse transcribe roughly 0.45 to 1 ug of RNA. One entry per CDR3 protein results from TCRdb running MiXCR on the immunoSEQ multiplex PCR reads. The repertoire has about 25,000 distinct CDR3 sequences, roughly 94% of them found once; the top ten carry approximately 0.25%. The sequenced sample was CD8+ T cells from PBMCs. These receptors came from a human donor in good health.

The genes are TRBV5-4 and TRBJ2-5; TRBD1 matches 7 bases. Trimming cost V 4 bases and J 1 base; bases outside gene matches: 10. The CDR3 spans 16 residues. CDR1 SGHNT and CDR2 YYREEE come from the germline V gene (reference sequence). The CDR3 DNA reads as TGTGCCAGCAGCATAGGGACAGACCCGACCCAAGAGACCCAGTACTTC. Translating it yields CASSIGTDPTQETQYF. The full variable domain, with the rest looked up from reference TRBV5-4 and TRBJ2-5, is ETGVTQSPTHLIKTRGQQVTLRCSSQSGHNTVSWYQQALGQGPQFIFQYYREEENGRGNFPPRFSGLQFPNYSSELNVNALELDDSALYLCASSIGTDPTQETQYFGPGTRLLVL.

This clonotype occurred once. The chain links TRBV9 to TRBJ2-3; no definite D call. This CDR3 is built from 12 residues. CDR1 is SGDLS, CDR2 YYNGEE, per germline. The V gene lost 0 bases and the J gene lost 5 bases, with 4 bases spanning the gap. The CDR3 sequence: CASSVGIDTQYF. CDR3 DNA sequence: TGTGCCAGCAGCGTAGGGATAGATACGCAGTATTTT.

The chain is built from TRBV2 and TRBJ2-6; D is unresolved. V shed 8 bases and J shed 2 bases, with 10 bases lying between them. Germline assignment: CDR1 SNHLY and CDR2 FYNNEI. The CDR3 extends over 14 amino acids. The CDR3 loop reads CASWRIAGANVLTF. CDR3 DNA: TGTGCCAGCTGGCGGATAGCTGGGGCCAACGTCCTGACTTTC.

The CDR3 DNA is TGTGCCAGCAGCTCCAGCGGGGGGGCCAGGGATACGCAGTATTTT. Protein product: CASSSSGGARDTQYF. This chain links TRBV13 with TRBJ2-3, with 10 bases matching TRBD2. Per germline, CDR1 PRHDT and CDR2 FYEKMQ (reference sequence). The length of the CDR3 is 15 residues. Trimming at V came to 4 bases and at J to 6 bases, leaving 7 bases not matched to a gene.

The chain recombines TRBV6-2 or TRBV6-3 with TRBJ1-5; D gene unclear. Trimming pared 6 bases from V and 0 bases from J, leaving 12 bases between. This CDR3 has 15 amino acids. Germline loops: CDR1 MNHEY, CDR2 SVGEGT. Here the CDR3 DNA reads TGTGCCAGCAGCCCCCTCGGGGATAGCAATCAGCCCCAGCATTTT. Its protein is CASSPLGDSNQPQHF.

The V and J genes are TRBV2 and TRBJ2-5; perhaps TRBD2 as D (5 bases). V lost 1 base to trimming and J lost 1 base, with 7 bases between them. Germline loops: CDR1 SNHLY, CDR2 FYNNEI. The CDR3 runs to 14 residues. This CDR3 reads CASSEGGFQETQYF. CDR3 sequence (DNA): TGTGCCAGCAGTGAAGGAGGGTTCCAAGAGACCCAGTACTTC.

This chain connects TRBV13 to TRBJ2-1; D gene ambiguous. Germline assignment: CDR1 PRHDT and CDR2 FYEKMQ (reference sequence). This CDR3 region has 13 residues. V was shortened by 2 bases and J by 2 bases, with 4 bases between the two germline ends. The CDR3 nucleotides are TGTGCCAGCAGCTTAAACACCTACAATGAGCAGTTCTTC. Translated: CASSLNTYNEQFF.

The chain carries TRBV11-2 and TRBJ1-1; 10 bases align to TRBD1. The germline V gene has CDR1 SGHAT and CDR2 FQNNGV. CDR3 length equals 17 residues. V lost 5 bases and J lost 3; bases outside the gene matches: 12. The CDR3 here is CASSPLGTGARHTEAFF. The DNA for the CDR3 is TGTGCCAGCAGCCCATTAGGGACAGGGGCGAGGCACACTGAAGCTTTCTTT. The full variable domain, rest sourced from reference TRBV11-2 and TRBJ1-1, is EAGVAQSPRYKIIEKRQSVAFWCNPISGHATLYWYQQILGQGPKLLIQFQNNGVVDDSQLPKDRFSAERLKGVDSTLKIQPAKLEDSAVYLCASSPLGTGARHTEAFFGQGTRLTVV.

The rearrangement links TRBV6-6 to TRBJ1-2, with a tentative D call TRBD1 (5 bases). CDR3 length: 15 residues. V lost 8 bases and J 8 bases, leaving 24 bases between the germline ends. Germline V gene lookup returns CDR1 MNHNY and CDR2 SVGAGI (reference sequence). The CDR3, as DNA: TGTGCCAGCGAAGATTCACCTGCGGGAGGGACCGGCTACACCTTC. This codes for CASEDSPAGGTGYTF.

The genes are TRBV6-2 or TRBV6-3 and TRBJ2-6, with no clear D. Germline V CDR1 and CDR2: MNHEY, SVGEGT. The CDR3 loop spans 14 amino acids. Trimming left V 6 bases short and J 0 bases short, with 6 bases between. In DNA, the CDR3 is TGTGCCAGCAGAACTGGCTCTGGGGCCAACGTCCTGACTTTC. As protein: CASRTGSGANVLTF.

Written as DNA, the CDR3 is TGCGCCAGCAGCTTACCACAGGGATCTGGGGCCAACGTCCTGACTTTC. Translation: CASSLPQGSGANVLTF. The chain uses TRBV5-1 and TRBJ2-6, with D tentatively TRBD1 (6 bases). The V end lost 2 bases, the J end lost 1 base, and 10 bases lay between the germline ends. CDR3 length: 16 residues. Per the germline V gene, CDR1 is SGHRS and CDR2 is YFSETQ.

The chain couples TRBV6-7 to TRBJ2-5; D is perhaps TRBD2 (6 bases). TRBV6-7 is given ORF status, its function remaining uncertain. This CDR3 is 16 amino acids long. V was cut by 5 bases and J by 5 bases, with 21 bases left in between. The CDR3 nucleotides are TGTGCCAGCAGTCATACCGGGACTCCGAGGGATGAGACCCAGTACTTC. It translates to CASSHTGTPRDETQYF.

This chain's CDR3 is CASSLAPSGRQYF. The CDR3 nucleotides are TGTGCCAGCAGTTTAGCCCCCTCCGGGCGGCAGTACTTC. This chain connects TRBV27 to TRBJ2-7; D unclear. The CDR3 is 13 residues long. With 2 bases removed from V and 9 bases from J, the gap between germline ends came to 14 bases. CDR1 MNHEY and CDR2 SMNVEV come from the germline V gene (reference sequence).

J is TRBJ1-1 and V is TRBV10-2; D remains unclear. The germline V gene encodes CDR1 WSHSY and CDR2 SAAADI. The CDR3 runs to 13 residues. Trimming removed 4 bases at V and 7 bases at J, with 13 bases between. The CDR3 sequence is CASSATGNLEAFF. The CDR3, as DNA: TGCGCCAGCAGTGCCACTGGTAACCTTGAAGCTTTCTTT.

The rearrangement links TRBV4-3 to TRBJ1-1; D ambiguous. Trimming pared 0 bases from V and 3 bases from J, leaving 11 bases between. CDR1 LGHNA and CDR2 YSLEER come from the germline V gene. The CDR3 has 15 residues. CDR3: CASSQELAGYTEAFF. In DNA form, the CDR3 reads TGCGCCAGCAGCCAAGAGTTGGCAGGCTACACTGAAGCTTTCTTT.

The chain combines TRBV20-1 with TRBJ1-1; D not resolved. V shed 4 bases and J shed 1 base, with 10 bases lying between them. From germline, CDR1 is DFQATT and CDR2 SNEGSKA (reference sequence). The CDR3 totals 13 residues. The chain's CDR3 is CSAKGKTNTEAFF. CDR3 DNA sequence: TGCAGTGCTAAGGGAAAGACGAACACTGAAGCTTTCTTT.

This rearrangement joins TRBV10-3 to TRBJ2-5; 7 positions match TRBD2. V trimming: 2 bases; J trimming: 2 bases; junction bases outside the gene matches: 5. Germline values: CDR1 ENHRY, CDR2 SYGVKD. The CDR3 has 15 residues. For the CDR3, the DNA is TGTGCCATCAGTGAGAAGCGGGGTCGGCAAGAGACCCAGTACTTC. Translation: CAISEKRGRQETQYF.

The chain couples TRBV7-9 to TRBJ1-1; 7 bases fit TRBD1. The CDR3 extends over 15 amino acids. Germline CDR1 and CDR2: SEHNR and FQNEAQ (reference sequence). After removal of 5 bases from V and 3 bases from J, the junction contained 9 bases not matched to a gene. The CDR3 spells CASSLGGLVDTEAFF. The CDR3, as DNA: TGTGCCAGCAGCCTAGGGGGCCTGGTGGACACTGAAGCTTTCTTT.

This clonotype was detected only a few times. The CDR3 bases are TGTGCCAGCAGCTTAACCCGCGGGGGCTACGAGCAGTACTTC. Amino acid sequence: CASSLTRGGYEQYF. V usage is TRBV7-9 and J usage is TRBJ2-7, with TRBD2 matching 7 bases. The V and J ends lost 2 bases and 3 bases, in that order; junction bases with no gene match: 4. Germline-derived CDR1 and CDR2 are SEHNR and FQNEAQ (reference sequence). This CDR3 has 14 amino acids.

In regard to this clonotype: Mismatch with germline at one junction end may stem from a read error. J is TRBJ2-3 and V is TRBV4-3; tentatively, D is TRBD2 (6 bases). The V gene's germline CDR1 is LGHNA and CDR2 YSLEER. This CDR3 region has 16 residues. The CDR3 spells CASSQGPGEPTDMQYF. In DNA, the CDR3 is TGCGCCAGCAGCCAAGGGCCGGGGGAACCCACAGATATGCAGTATTTT.

This chain joins TRBV7-9 and TRBJ2-7; 9 nucleotides align to TRBD1. The V gene's germline CDR1 is SEHNR and CDR2 FQNEAQ (reference sequence). The CDR3 totals 16 residues. Trimming at V came to 1 base and at J to 4 bases, leaving 8 bases not matched to a gene. The CDR3 region has the DNA TGTGCCAGCAGCTTAGGAGGGACAGGGAAAACTTACGAGCAGTACTTC. Translated, it gives CASSLGGTGKTYEQYF.

The rearrangement links TRBV5-6 to TRBJ1-1; D is possibly TRBD1 (6 bases). V was cut by 4 bases and J by 0 bases, with 10 bases left in between. CDR1 is SGHDT, CDR2 YYEEEE, per germline. This CDR3 has 14 amino acids. CDR3 sequence reads: CASSRDILNTEAFF. Written as DNA, the CDR3 is TGTGCCAGCAGCAGGGACATTCTGAACACTGAAGCTTTCTTT.

The gene calls are TRBV18 and TRBJ1-2; D call uncertain. Germline values: CDR1 KGHSH, CDR2 LQKENI. This CDR3 is 15 amino acids long. The V gene lost 1 base and the J gene lost 1 base, with 10 bases spanning the gap. The CDR3 DNA sequence: TGTGCCAGCTCACCACAATCCAAACATAACTATGGCTACACCTTC. This sequence encodes CASSPQSKHNYGYTF.

CDR3 DNA: TGTGCCACCAGTGAGACTCGTAGCAATCAGCCCCAGCATTTT. It is translated as CATSETRSNQPQHF. This chain connects TRBV24-1 to TRBJ1-5; D remains unclear. Per the germline V gene, CDR1 is KGHDR and CDR2 is SFDVKD. CDR3 size: 14 residues. Trimming stripped 4 bases from V and 0 bases from J, with 6 bases between.

J is TRBJ2-1 and V is TRBV4-3, with a tentative D call TRBD2 (6 bases). V was trimmed by 1 base and J by 4 bases, leaving 14 bases between them. The germline CDR1 and CDR2 sequences are LGHNA and YSLEER. CDR3 size: 16 residues. CDR3 residues: CASSQVSRGRYNEQFF. CDR3 nucleotides: TGCGCCAGCAGCCAAGTATCGCGGGGCAGATACAATGAGCAGTTCTTC.

The rearrangement links TRBV29-1 to TRBJ2-6; no clear D gene. With 1 base removed from V and 0 bases from J, the gap between germline ends came to 4 bases. The CDR3 totals 14 residues. Germline V gene lookup returns CDR1 SQVTM and CDR2 ANQGSEA. CDR3 bases: TGCAGCGTTGAAGGGCCCTCTGGGGCCAACGTCCTGACTTTC. It specifies CSVEGPSGANVLTF.

This chain joins TRBV7-9 and TRBJ2-1, with 10 bases fitting TRBD2. After removal of 5 bases from V and 4 bases from J, the junction contained 2 bases not matched to a gene. CDR1 is SEHNR, CDR2 FQNEAQ, per germline (reference sequence). CDR3 size: 14 residues. In DNA, the CDR3 is TGTGCCAGCAGCGGACTAGCGGTTTACAATGAGCAGTTCTTC. Amino acid sequence: CASSGLAVYNEQFF.

The gene calls are TRBV6-2 or TRBV6-3 and TRBJ1-5, with 8 bases fitting TRBD1. Losses at the gene ends were 7 bases for V and 5 bases for J; bases not matched to a gene: 7. Germline CDR1 is MNHEY and CDR2 is SVGEGT. CDR3 length: 14 amino acids. CDR3 amino acids: CASKAAGGDQPQHF. The CDR3 bases are TGTGCCAGCAAGGCGGCAGGGGGCGATCAGCCCCAGCATTTT.

The V gene is TRBV10-3, the J gene TRBJ2-7; TRBD1 agrees at 10 bases. The CDR3 runs to 14 residues. The junction had 10 bases not matched to a gene; V was cut back by 11 bases and J by 3 bases. CDR1 and CDR2 from the germline V gene are ENHRY and SYGVKD. The DNA for the CDR3 is TGTGCCTCGCAGGGGACAGGGGAGGTCTACGAGCAGTACTTC. Protein sequence: CASQGTGEVYEQYF.

This rearrangement joins TRBV4-1 to TRBJ2-7; perhaps D is TRBD1 or TRBD2 (5 bases each). V dropped 4 bases and J dropped 1 base, with 14 bases sitting between them. Germline V gene lookup returns CDR1 MGHRA and CDR2 YSYEKL. The CDR3 has 15 residues. The CDR3 DNA reads as TGCGCCAGCAGCCGACGGGACGGGGAGTCCTACGAGCAGTACTTC. It translates to CASSRRDGESYEQYF.

V usage is TRBV27 and J usage is TRBJ1-3; 8 bases map to TRBD1. J was trimmed by 8 bases and V by 3 bases; bases with no gene match: 6. CDR1 and CDR2 from the germline V gene are MNHEY and SMNVEV (reference sequence). The CDR3 has 14 amino acids. The CDR3 DNA follows: TGTGCCAGCAGTTTGAACAGGGGGACGCACACCATATATTTT. As protein: CASSLNRGTHTIYF.